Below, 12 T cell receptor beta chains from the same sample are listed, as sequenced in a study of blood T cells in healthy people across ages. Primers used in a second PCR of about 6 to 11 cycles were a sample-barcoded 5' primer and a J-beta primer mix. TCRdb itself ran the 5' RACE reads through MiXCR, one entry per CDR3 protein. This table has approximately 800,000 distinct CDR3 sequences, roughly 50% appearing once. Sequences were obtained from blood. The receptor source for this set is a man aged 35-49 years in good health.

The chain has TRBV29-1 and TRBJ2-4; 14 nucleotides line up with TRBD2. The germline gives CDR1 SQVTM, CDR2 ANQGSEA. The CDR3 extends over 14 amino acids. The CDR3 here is CNAWTSGRYNEQYF. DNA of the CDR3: TGCAACGCCTGGACTAGCGGGAGGTACAATGAGCAGTACTTC. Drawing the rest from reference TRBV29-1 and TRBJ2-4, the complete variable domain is SAVISQKPSRDICQRGTSLTIQCQVDSQVTMMFWYRQQPGQSLTLIATANQGSEATYESGFVIDKFPISRPNLTFSTLTVSNMSPEDSSIYLCNAWTSGRYNEQYFGAGTRLSVL.

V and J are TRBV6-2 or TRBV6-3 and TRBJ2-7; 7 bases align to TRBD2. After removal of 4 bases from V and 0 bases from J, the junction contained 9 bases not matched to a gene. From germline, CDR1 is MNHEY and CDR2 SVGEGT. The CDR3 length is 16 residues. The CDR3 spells CASSSRTRQISYEQYF. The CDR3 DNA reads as TGTGCCAGCAGTTCTCGGACTAGGCAAATCTCCTACGAGCAGTACTTC.

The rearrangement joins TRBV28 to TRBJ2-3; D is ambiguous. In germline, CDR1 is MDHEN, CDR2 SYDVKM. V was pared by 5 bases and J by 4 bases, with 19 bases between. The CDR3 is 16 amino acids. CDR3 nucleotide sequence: TGTGCCAGCAGTCCTTTCAAACGTCTCCGCGCAGATACGCAGTATTTT. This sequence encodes CASSPFKRLRADTQYF.

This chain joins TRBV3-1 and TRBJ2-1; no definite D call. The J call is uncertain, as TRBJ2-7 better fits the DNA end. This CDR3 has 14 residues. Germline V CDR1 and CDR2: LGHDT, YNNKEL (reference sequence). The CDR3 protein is CASSSDGSYNEQYF. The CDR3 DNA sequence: TGTGCCAGCTCCTCCGACGGCTCCTACAATGAGCAGTACTTC.

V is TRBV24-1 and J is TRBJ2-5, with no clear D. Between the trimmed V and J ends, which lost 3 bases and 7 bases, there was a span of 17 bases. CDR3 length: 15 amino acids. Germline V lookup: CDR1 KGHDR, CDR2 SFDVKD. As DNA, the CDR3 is TGTGCCACCAGTGATCCCCCTCCAGGAGTAGGGACCCAGTACTTC. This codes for CATSDPPPGVGTQYF.

In DNA, the CDR3 is TGTGCCAGCAACGGGCGGTCCACAGTTGACACAGATACGCAGTATTTT. It yields the protein CASNGRSTVDTDTQYF. This rearrangement joins TRBV6-6 to TRBJ2-3; D is ambiguous. V was shortened by 7 bases and J by 2 bases, with 19 bases between the two germline ends. The CDR3 sequence is 16 residues long. Per germline, CDR1 MNHNY and CDR2 SVGAGI (reference sequence).

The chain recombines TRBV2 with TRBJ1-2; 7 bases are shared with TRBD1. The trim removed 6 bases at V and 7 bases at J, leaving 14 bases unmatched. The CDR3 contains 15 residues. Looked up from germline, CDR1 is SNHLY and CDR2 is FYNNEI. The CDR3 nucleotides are TGTGCCAGCAGCGCGAATGGAGGGACAGACGGTGGCTACACCTTC. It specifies CASSANGGTDGGYTF.

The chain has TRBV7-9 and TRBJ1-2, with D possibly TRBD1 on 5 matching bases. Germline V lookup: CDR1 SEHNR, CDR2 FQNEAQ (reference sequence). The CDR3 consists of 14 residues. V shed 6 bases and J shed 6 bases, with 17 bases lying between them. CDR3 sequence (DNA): TGTGCCAGCAGTCCAGATCCGGGACCACATGGCTACACCTTC. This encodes CASSPDPGPHGYTF.

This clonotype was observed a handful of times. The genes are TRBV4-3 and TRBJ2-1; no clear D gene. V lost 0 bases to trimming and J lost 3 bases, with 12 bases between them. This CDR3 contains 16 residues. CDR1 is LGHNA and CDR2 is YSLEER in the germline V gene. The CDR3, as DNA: TGCGCCAGCAGCCAAGATTTTATAAGAAGCTACAATGAGCAGTTCTTC. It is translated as CASSQDFIRSYNEQFF.

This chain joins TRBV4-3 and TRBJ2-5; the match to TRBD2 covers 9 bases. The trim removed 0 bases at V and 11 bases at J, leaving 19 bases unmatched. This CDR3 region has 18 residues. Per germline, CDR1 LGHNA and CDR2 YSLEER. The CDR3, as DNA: TGCGCCAGCAGCCAAGATGCAGCAGGCGGGAGGGGATACAATGAGCAGTACTTC. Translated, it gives CASSQDAAGGRGYNEQYF.

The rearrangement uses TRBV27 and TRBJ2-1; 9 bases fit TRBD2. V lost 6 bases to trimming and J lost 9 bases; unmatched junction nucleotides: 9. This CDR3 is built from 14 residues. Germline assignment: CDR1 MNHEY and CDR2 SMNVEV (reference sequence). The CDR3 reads CASSPRGGPREQFF. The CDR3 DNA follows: TGTGCCAGCAGCCCGCGGGGGGGCCCGCGTGAGCAGTTCTTC.

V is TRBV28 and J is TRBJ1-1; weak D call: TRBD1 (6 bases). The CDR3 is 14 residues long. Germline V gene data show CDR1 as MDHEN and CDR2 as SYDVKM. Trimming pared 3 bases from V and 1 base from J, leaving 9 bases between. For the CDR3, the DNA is TGTGCCAGCAGTTTTATGGGACAGAACACTGAAGCTTTCTTT. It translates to CASSFMGQNTEAFF.